This note documents a single T cell receptor (beta chain) sequence. This CDR3 has 12 residues. The ends were cut back, 0 bases at V and 3 bases at J, with 2 bases in the middle. Germline CDR1 is MGHDK and CDR2 is SYGVNS. This sample stems from a study of blood T cell repertoires in COVID-19. On the study more broadly: The cDNA or gDNA used as material had been derived from T cells, B-cell-depleted T cells, or PBMCs.

The assay was immunoSEQ multiplex PCR, and TCRdb's table has in-frame clones only and misses some. The sample yields over 150,000 clones, about 88% seen once. The receptor was isolated from a man aged 40-50 years with active or convalescent COVID-19. V usage is TRBV25-1 and J usage is TRBJ1-2; no clear D. The sequenced sample consisted of peripheral blood. The CDR3 spells CASSEYYYGYTF. The DNA of the CDR3 is TGTGCCAGCAGTGAATACTACTATGGCTACACCTTC.